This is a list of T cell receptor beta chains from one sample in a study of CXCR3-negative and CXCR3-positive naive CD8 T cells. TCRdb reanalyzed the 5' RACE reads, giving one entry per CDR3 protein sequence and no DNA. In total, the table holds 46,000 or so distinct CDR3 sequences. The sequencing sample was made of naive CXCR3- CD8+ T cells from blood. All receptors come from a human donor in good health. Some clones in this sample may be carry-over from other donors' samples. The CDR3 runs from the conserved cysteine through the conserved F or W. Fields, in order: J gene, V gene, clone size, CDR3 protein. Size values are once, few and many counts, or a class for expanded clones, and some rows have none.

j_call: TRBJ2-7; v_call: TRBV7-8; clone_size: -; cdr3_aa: CASSSFGEQYF
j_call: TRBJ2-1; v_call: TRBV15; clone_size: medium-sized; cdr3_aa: CATTGTSGGAWEQFF
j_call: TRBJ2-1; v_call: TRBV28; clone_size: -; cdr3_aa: CASSLGFPNEQFF
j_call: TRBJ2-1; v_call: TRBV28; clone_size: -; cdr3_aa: CASRDRNEQFF
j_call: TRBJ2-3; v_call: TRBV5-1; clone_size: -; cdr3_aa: CASSLLINTDTQYF
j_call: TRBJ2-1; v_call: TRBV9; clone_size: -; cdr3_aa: CASSLASGAYNEQFF
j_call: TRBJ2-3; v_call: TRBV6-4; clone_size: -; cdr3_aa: CASSRGEADTQYF
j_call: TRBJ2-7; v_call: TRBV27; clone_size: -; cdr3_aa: CASKGTAEQYF
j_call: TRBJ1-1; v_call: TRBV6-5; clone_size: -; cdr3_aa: CASSYSRTGTTEAFF
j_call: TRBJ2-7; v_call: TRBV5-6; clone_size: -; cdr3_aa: CASNSGGASYEQYF
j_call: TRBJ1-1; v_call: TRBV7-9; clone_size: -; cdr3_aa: CASSPTGGIAEAFF
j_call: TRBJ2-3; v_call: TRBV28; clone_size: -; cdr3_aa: CASSSRTGEADTQYF
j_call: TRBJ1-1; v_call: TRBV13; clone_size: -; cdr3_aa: CASSPDTKTEAFF
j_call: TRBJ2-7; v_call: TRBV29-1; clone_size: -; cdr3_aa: CSASRNYEQYF
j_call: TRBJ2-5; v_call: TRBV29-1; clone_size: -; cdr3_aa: CSADTDRAFETQYF
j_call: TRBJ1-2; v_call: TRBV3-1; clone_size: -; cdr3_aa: CASSHRHGYTF
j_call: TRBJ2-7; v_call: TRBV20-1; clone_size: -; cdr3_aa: CSARDNSYEQYF
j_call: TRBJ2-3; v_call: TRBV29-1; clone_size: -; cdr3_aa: CSVGTGERTTDTQYF
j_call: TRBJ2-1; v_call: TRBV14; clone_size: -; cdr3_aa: CASSPTSGGSNEQFF
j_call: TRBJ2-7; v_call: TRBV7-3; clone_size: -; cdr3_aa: CASSFPGQGYNEQFF
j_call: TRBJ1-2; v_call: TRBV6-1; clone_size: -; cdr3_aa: CASSESFWLNYGYTF
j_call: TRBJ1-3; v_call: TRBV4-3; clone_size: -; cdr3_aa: CASSQDRFSGNTIYF
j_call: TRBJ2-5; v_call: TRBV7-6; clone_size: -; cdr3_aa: CASSLQLFGETQYF
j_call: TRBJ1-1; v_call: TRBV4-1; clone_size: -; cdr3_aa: CASSQDWADRVTEAFF
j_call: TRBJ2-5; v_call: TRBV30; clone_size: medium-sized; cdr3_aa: CAWSPGVAGSQETQYF
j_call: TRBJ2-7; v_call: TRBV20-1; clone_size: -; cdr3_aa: CSATSQGGTGPYEQYF
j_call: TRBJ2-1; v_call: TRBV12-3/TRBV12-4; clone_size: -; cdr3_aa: CASSSSLVYNEQFF
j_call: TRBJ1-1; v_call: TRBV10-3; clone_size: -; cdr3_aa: CAISESTGELNTGAFF
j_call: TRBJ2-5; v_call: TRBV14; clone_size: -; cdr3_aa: CASSQEVLETQYF
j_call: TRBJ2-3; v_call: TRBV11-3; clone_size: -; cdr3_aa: CASSLDTTDTQYF
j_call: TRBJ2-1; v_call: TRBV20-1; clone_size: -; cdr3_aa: CSANTAPGSEQFF
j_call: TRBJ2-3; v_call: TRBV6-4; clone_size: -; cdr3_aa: CASSELDSTDTQYF
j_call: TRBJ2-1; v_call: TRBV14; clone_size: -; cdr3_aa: CASSLIQENSYNEQFF
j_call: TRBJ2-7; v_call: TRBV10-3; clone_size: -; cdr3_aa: CAISESREGHEQYF
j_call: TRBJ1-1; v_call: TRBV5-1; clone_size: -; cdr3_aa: CASSLKGMTEAFF
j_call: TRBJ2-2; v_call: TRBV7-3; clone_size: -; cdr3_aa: CASSPNTGELFF
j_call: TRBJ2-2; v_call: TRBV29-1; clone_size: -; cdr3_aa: CSATGAGGELFF
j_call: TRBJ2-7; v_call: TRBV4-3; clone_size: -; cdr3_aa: CASSQDKWQGGQYF
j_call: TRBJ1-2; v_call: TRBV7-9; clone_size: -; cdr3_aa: CASSLLLGDNYGYTF
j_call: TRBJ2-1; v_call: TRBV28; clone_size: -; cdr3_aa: CASSPAPQGMNEQFF
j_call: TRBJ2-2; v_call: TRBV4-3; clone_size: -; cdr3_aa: CASSQVRTDTGELFF